Shown below are 15 T cell receptor beta chains from a single sample sequenced in a study of regulatory T cells in long-lasting Graves disease. Both iRepertoire HTBI primers and Arm-PCR of CDR3 regions were used to build the TCR beta libraries. TCRdb fed the multiplex PCR reads into MiXCR, producing one record per CDR3 protein. In the table there are under 250,000 distinct CDR3 sequences, 20% to 25% of which are singletons. Documented time point: newly diagnosed GD, antithyroid drugs for less than 3 months. PBMCs provided the RNA from which the TCR library was made. The material sequenced was peripheral blood mononuclear cells (PBMCs), taken at new diagnosis, from a patient treated with antithyroid drugs. The receptors stem from a female donor with Graves disease.

This clonotype was seen a handful of times. The chain links TRBV6-4 to TRBJ1-1; 7 nucleotides align to TRBD1. The germline gives CDR1 MRHNA, CDR2 SNTAGT. The length of the CDR3 is 17 residues. The junction had 18 bases not matched to a gene; V was cut back by 7 bases and J by 4 bases. The CDR3 coding sequence is TGTGCCAGCAACCCAGGGGGGGTCGGAGGGGAAGGCACTGAAGCTTTCTTT. Protein sequence: CASNPGGVGGEGTEAFF.

This clonotype was seen ten or more times. V and J are TRBV5-1 and TRBJ2-3; D gene ambiguous. V was cut by 8 bases and J by 2 bases, with 18 bases left in between. This CDR3 is 15 amino acids long. CDR1 and CDR2 from the germline V gene are SGHRS and YFSETQ. CDR3 in amino acids: CARFHLPHLTDTQYF. The CDR3 DNA sequence: TGCGCCAGGTTCCACTTACCCCATCTCACAGATACGCAGTATTTT.

This clonotype was counted many times. The V call is TRBV11-1, the J call TRBJ1-1; 7 bases line up with TRBD1. J gave up 1 base and V 5 bases, and 4 bases lay outside the gene matches. The CDR3 is 14 amino acids. Germline CDR1 reads SGHAT; CDR2 reads FQDESV (reference sequence). The CDR3 sequence is CASSLTGWNTEAFF. The CDR3 coding sequence is TGTGCCAGCAGCCTGACAGGGTGGAACACTGAAGCTTTCTTT.

This clonotype was seen at least ten times. The chain employs TRBV11-1 and TRBJ2-1; a weak D match, TRBD2 (5 bases). Trimming took 1 base from V and 4 from J, leaving 8 bases between them. The CDR3 extends over 14 amino acids. CDR1 and CDR2 (germline): SGHAT, FQDESV (reference sequence). The CDR3 DNA reads as TGTGCCAGCAGCTTAGAACTAGAATACAATGAGCAGTTCTTC. Translation: CASSLELEYNEQFF.

This clonotype was picked up many times. V and J are TRBV27 and TRBJ1-1, with unresolved D. Trimming took 2 bases from V and 5 from J, leaving 12 bases between them. This CDR3 spans 14 amino acids. Germline V gives CDR1 MNHEY, CDR2 SMNVEV (reference sequence). The CDR3 sequence: CASSLGVGRTEAFF. The CDR3 nucleotides are TGTGCCAGCAGTTTAGGGGTCGGTCGGACTGAAGCTTTCTTT.

This clonotype came up once. At one end, the junction sequence differs from germline, possibly due to a read error. V and J are TRBV28 and TRBJ2-7, with D possibly being TRBD2 (7 bases). The CDR3 runs to 17 residues. The germline gives CDR1 MDHEN, CDR2 SYDVKM. The CDR3 DNA reads TGTGCCTGCAGTTTAGGGGGAGGGGGGAAGCGGTCCTACGAGCAGTACTTC. It translates to CACSLGGGGKRSYEQYF.

In this sample, this clonotype turned up once. The J gene is TRBJ1-2, the V gene TRBV6-1, with D unresolved. The V and J ends lost 5 bases and 2 bases respectively, with 18 bases between them. Germline values: CDR1 MNHNS, CDR2 SASEGT. CDR3 size: 16 residues. CDR3 residues: CASSPFGQSGNYGYTF. The CDR3 region has the DNA TGTGCCAGCAGTCCCTTCGGGCAGAGCGGGAACTATGGCTACACCTTC.

This clonotype came up many times. The rearrangement links TRBV19 to TRBJ2-7; 8 nucleotides line up with TRBD1. This CDR3 comprises 14 residues. Germline trimming cut 1 base from V and 4 bases from J; bases unmatched to any gene: 3. Germline V gene data show CDR1 as LNHDA and CDR2 as SQIVND (reference sequence). The CDR3 loop is CASSIATGVYEQYF. As DNA, the CDR3 is TGTGCCAGTAGTATAGCGACAGGGGTGTACGAGCAGTACTTC.

The sample holds many counts of this clonotype. This sequence joins TRBV6-1 and TRBJ2-6; D remains unclear. Germline V gene sequence: CDR1 MNHNS, CDR2 SASEGT. Trimming pared 3 bases from V and 6 bases from J, leaving 15 bases between. The CDR3 length is 16 residues. In DNA, the CDR3 is TGTGCCAGCAGTGACAGGCGGTCTCTGGAGGCCAACGTCCTGACTTTC. This codes for CASSDRRSLEANVLTF.

This clonotype was seen many times. The rearrangement links TRBV11-2 to TRBJ2-3; perhaps TRBD1 as D (6 bases). V lost 5 bases to trimming and J lost 5 bases, with 14 bases between them. The CDR3 covers 14 residues. Per the germline V gene, CDR1 is SGHAT and CDR2 is FQNNGV. As DNA, the CDR3 is TGTGCCAGCAGCCCGAACAGGGCGGGAGATACGCAGTATTTT. Its protein is CASSPNRAGDTQYF.

The chain has TRBV11-1 and TRBJ2-1, with TRBD1 as a possible D gene (5 bases). V lost 4 bases and J lost 10, with 14 bases in between. This CDR3 comprises 13 residues. Germline V gene data show CDR1 as SGHAT and CDR2 as FQDESV (reference sequence). This CDR3 is CASSSVAGAEQFF. The CDR3 DNA reads as TGTGCCAGCAGCTCCGTAGCTGGGGCGGAGCAGTTCTTC. Variable domain in full (rest from reference TRBV11-1 and TRBJ2-1): EAEVAQSPRYKITEKSQAVAFWCDPISGHATLYWYRQILGQGPELLVQFQDESVVDDSQLPKDRFSAERLKGVDSTLKIQPAELGDSAMYLCASSSVAGAEQFFGPGTRLTVL.

This clonotype was recorded many times. The V call is TRBV3-1, the J call TRBJ1-2; D unclear. The CDR3 consists of 13 residues. The germline V and J ends were trimmed by 0 bases and 2 bases, with 4 bases remaining between them. Germline assignment: CDR1 LGHDT and CDR2 YNNKEL (reference sequence). The CDR3, as DNA: TGTGCCAGCAGCCAAGAGCGGAACTATGGCTACACCTTC. It codes for CASSQERNYGYTF.

This clonotype was counted between two and nine times. The V call is TRBV9, the J call TRBJ2-1, with TRBD2 matching 11 bases. CDR1 is SGDLS, CDR2 YYNGEE, per germline. This CDR3 has 16 residues. The ends lost 6 bases at V and 4 bases at J; junction bases unmatched: 9. DNA of the CDR3: TGTGCCAGCATCAAGGGGACTAGCGGTACGTACAATGAGCAGTTCTTC. This codes for CASIKGTSGTYNEQFF.

Concerning this clonotype itself: A much larger clone differs by one base, so this may be a read error. The chain links TRBV7-2 to TRBJ2-3; tentatively, D is TRBD2 (5 bases). The length of the CDR3 is 13 residues. Germline CDR1 is SGHTA and CDR2 is FQGNSA. Trimming removed 1 base at V and 10 bases at J, with 12 bases between. CDR3 sequence reads: CASSLELGDAQYF. DNA of the CDR3: TGTGCCAGCAGCTTAGAGCTCGGGGATGCGCAGTATTTT.

The rearrangement uses TRBV12-3 or TRBV12-4 and TRBJ1-2, with D unclear. This CDR3 comprises 12 residues. Trimming took off 5 bases at V and 4 bases at J, with 8 bases between the two ends. CDR3 in amino acids: CASSESFYGYTF. CDR3 nucleotide sequence: TGTGCCAGCAGTGAGTCCTTCTATGGCTACACCTTC.